Sequencing of this T cell receptor (beta chain) was carried out in a study of T cell responses to AZD1222 COVID-19 vaccine. Study information: The study pooled second doses at about 4 or about 12 weeks. Overall study findings and caveats: A reported finding is that nearly half of spike-specific TCRs target unmutated variant regions. At 160-218 and 743-854, vaccine-associated CD4 TCRs were dominant, and they spanned spike.

Worth noting for this clone: Its antigen is as yet unknown.

The assay was immunoSEQ multiplex PCR, and TCRdb's table has in-frame clones only and misses some. The table has 130,000 to 150,000 clones, under 95% seen once; the top ten hold 2.8%. This TCR came from an adult in good health. The sequencing used peripheral blood, collected on day 0 of AZD1222 vaccination.

The CDR3 DNA reads TGTGCCAGCAGTCCCCTCCTCAGGGGGAACACTGAAGCTTTCTTT. It encodes CASSPLLRGNTEAFF. The chain couples TRBV27 to TRBJ1-1; tentative D call: TRBD1 (6 bases). The CDR3 has 15 amino acids. CDR1 is MNHEY and CDR2 is SMNVEV in the germline V gene (reference sequence). Between the trimmed V and J ends, which lost 5 bases and 1 base, there was a span of 14 bases.